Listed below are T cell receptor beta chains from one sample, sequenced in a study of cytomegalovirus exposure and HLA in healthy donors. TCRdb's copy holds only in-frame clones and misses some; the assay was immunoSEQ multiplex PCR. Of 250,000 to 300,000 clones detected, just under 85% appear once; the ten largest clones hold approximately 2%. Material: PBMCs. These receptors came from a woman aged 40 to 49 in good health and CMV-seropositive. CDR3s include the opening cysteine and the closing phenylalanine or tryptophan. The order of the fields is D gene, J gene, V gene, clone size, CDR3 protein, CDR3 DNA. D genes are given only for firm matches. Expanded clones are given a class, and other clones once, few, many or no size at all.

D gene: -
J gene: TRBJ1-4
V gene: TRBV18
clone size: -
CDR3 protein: CASSPGQTLFF
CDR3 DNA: TGTGCCAGCTCACCCGGACAGACTCTGTTTTTT

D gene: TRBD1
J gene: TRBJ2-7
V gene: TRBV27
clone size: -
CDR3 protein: CASSLSGTGGLEQYF
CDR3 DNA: TGTGCCAGCAGTTTATCCGGGACAGGGGGTCTCGAGCAGTACTTC

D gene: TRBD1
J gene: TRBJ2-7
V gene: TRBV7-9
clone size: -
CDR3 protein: CASSPEGGDYEQYF
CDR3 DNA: TGTGCCAGCAGCCCTGAAGGGGGCGACTACGAGCAGTACTTC

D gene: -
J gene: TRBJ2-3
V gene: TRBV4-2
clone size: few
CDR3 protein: CASSQEASALDTQYF
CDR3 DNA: TGTGCCAGCAGCCAAGAAGCCTCTGCGCTGGATACGCAGTATTTT

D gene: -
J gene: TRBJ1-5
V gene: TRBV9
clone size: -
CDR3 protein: CASSDRYSNQPQHF
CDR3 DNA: TGTGCCAGCAGCGACAGATATAGCAATCAGCCCCAGCATTTT

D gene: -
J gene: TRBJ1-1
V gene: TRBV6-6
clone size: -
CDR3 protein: CASEQGFVNTEAFF
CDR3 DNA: TGTGCCAGTGAACAGGGATTCGTGAACACTGAAGCTTTCTTT

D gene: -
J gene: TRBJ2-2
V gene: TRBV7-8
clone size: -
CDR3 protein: CATTKRGSQDTGELFF
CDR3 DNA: TGTGCCACGACGAAAAGGGGGTCCCAGGACACCGGGGAGCTGTTTTTT

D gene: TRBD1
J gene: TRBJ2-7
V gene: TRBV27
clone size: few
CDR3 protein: CASSLRQGVEQYF
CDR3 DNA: TGTGCCAGCAGTTTAAGACAGGGGGTCGAGCAGTACTTC

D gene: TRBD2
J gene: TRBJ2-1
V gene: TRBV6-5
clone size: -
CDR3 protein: CASRSGTRGYNEQFF
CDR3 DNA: TGTGCCAGCAGAAGCGGGACTAGAGGGTACAATGAGCAGTTCTTC

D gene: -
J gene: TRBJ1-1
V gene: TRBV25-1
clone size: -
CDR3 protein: CASSSSRQPITEAFF
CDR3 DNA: TGTGCCAGCAGTTCTTCACGACAGCCCATCACTGAAGCTTTTTTT

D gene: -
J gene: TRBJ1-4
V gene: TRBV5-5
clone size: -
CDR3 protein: CASSPLLATNEKLFF
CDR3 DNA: TGTGCCAGCAGCCCCCTGCTAGCAACTAATGAAAAACTGTTTTTT

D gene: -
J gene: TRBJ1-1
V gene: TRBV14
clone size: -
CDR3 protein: CASSQDGGSLAEAFF
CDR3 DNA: TGTGCCAGCAGCCAAGATGGAGGAAGTTTGGCTGAAGCTTTCTTT

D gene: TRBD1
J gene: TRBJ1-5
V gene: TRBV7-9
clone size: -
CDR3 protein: CASSRQGVGQPQHF
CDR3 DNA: TGTGCCAGCAGCCGACAGGGTGTGGGTCAGCCCCAGCATTTT

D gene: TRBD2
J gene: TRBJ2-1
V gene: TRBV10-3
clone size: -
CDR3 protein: CAVNSGSGYNEQFF
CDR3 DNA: TGTGCCGTCAATAGCGGGAGTGGGTACAATGAGCAGTTCTTC

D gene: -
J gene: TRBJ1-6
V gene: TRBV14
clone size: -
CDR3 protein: CASSRYLGVSSYNSPLHF
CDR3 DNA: TGTGCCAGCAGTCGGTATTTAGGAGTTAGCTCCTATAATTCACCCCTCCACTTT

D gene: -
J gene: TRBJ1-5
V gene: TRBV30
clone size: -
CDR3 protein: CAWSVRGNSNQPQHF
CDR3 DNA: TGTGCCTGGAGTGTACGAGGTAATAGCAATCAGCCCCAGCATTTT

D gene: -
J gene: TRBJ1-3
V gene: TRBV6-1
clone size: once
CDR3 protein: CASSAHELGQRNTIYF
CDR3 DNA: TGTGCCAGCAGTGCCCACGAACTCGGACAGAGAAACACCATATATTTT

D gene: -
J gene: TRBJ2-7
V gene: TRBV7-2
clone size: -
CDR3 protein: CASSFEPGVPYEQYF
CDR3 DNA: TGTGCCAGCAGCTTCGAGCCGGGAGTCCCCTACGAGCAGTACTTC

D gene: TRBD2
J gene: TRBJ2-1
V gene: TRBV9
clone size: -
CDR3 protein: CASSEIAGVVYNEQFF
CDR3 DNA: TGTGCCAGCAGCGAAATAGCGGGAGTGGTGTATAATGAGCAGTTCTTC

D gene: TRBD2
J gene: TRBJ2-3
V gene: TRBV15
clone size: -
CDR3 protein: CATSGGATSGSTDTQYF
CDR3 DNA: TGTGCCACCAGTGGGGGCGCGACTAGCGGTAGCACAGATACGCAGTATTTT

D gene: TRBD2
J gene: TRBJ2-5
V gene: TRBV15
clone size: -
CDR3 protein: CATSRDLAGVETQYF
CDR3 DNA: TGTGCCACCAGCAGAGATCTAGCGGGAGTTGAGACCCAGTACTTC

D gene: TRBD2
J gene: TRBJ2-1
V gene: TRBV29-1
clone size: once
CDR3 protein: CSVERRTSGSISYNEQFF
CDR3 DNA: TGCAGCGTTGAAAGGCGGACTAGCGGGAGTATCTCCTACAATGAGCAGTTCTTC

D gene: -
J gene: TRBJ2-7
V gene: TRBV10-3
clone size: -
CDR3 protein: CAISELSGGSYEQYF
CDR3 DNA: TGTGCCATCAGTGAGCTCAGCGGAGGGTCCTACGAGCAGTACTTC

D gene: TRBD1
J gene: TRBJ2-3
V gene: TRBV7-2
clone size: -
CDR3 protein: CASSLPGQGTDTQYF
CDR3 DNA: TGTGCCAGCAGCTTGCCGGGACAGGGCACAGATACGCAGTATTTT

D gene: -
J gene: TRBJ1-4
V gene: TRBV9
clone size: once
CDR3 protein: CASSFSGTANEKLFF
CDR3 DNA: TGTGCCAGCAGCTTTAGCGGGACGGCTAATGAAAAACTGTTTTTT

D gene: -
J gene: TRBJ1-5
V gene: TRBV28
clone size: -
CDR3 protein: CASGGLGADNQPQHF
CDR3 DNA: TGTGCCAGCGGCGGGTTGGGGGCTGACAATCAGCCCCAGCATTTT

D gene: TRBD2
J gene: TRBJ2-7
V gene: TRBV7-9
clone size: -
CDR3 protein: CASSLTSGYEQYF
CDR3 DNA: TGTGCCAGCAGCTTGACTAGCGGGTACGAGCAGTACTTC

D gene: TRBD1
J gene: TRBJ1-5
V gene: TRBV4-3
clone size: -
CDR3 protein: CASSQDWAGRGVYSNQPQHF
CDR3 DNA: TGCGCCAGCAGCCAAGATTGGGCAGGCAGGGGGGTTTATAGCAATCAGCCCCAGCATTTT

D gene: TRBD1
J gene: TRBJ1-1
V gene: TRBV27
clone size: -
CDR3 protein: CASSSPDWDRGRLNTEAFF
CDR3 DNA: TGTGCCAGCAGTTCCCCGGATTGGGACAGGGGGCGTTTGAACACTGAAGCTTTCTTT

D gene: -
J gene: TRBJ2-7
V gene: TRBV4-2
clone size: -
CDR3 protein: CASSQAVFYEQYF
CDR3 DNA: TGTGCCAGCAGCCAAGCCGTCTTCTACGAGCAGTACTTC

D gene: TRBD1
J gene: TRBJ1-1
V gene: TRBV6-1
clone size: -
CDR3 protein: CASSAGYTGALVAFF
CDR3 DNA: TGTGCCAGCAGCGCGGGCTATACAGGGGCCCTGGTAGCTTTCTTT

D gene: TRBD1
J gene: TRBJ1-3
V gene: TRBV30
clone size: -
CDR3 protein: CAWTSATGFSGNTIYF
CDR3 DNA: TGTGCCTGGACGTCAGCGACAGGGTTTTCTGGAAACACCATATATTTT

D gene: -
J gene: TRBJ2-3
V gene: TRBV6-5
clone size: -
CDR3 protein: CASSPTRGTDTQYF
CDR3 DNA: TGTGCCAGCAGTCCAACTAGAGGCACAGATACGCAGTATTTT

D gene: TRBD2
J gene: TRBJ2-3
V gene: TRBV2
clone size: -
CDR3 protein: CASRGLAGGTDTQYF
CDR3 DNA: TGTGCCAGCAGGGGACTAGCGGGAGGAACAGATACGCAGTATTTT

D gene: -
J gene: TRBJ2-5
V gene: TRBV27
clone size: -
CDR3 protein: CASSFGRHEETQYF
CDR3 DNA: TGTGCCAGCAGTTTTGGGAGGCATGAGGAGACCCAGTACTTC

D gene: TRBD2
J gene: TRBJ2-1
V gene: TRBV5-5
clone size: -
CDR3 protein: CASSLGGLAGNEQFF
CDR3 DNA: TGTGCCAGCAGCTTGGGAGGACTAGCGGGTAATGAGCAGTTCTTC

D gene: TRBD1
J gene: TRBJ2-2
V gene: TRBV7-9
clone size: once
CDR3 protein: CASSDRDRGQTGELFF
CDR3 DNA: TGTGCCAGCAGCGACCGGGACAGGGGGCAAACCGGGGAGCTGTTTTTT

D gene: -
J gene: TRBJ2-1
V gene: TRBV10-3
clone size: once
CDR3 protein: CAISITGTSYNEQFF
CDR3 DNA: TGTGCCATCAGTATTACCGGGACATCTTACAATGAGCAGTTCTTC

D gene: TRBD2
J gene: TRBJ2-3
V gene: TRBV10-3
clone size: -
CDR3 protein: CAIKKTSGITDTQYF
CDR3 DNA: TGTGCCATCAAGAAGACTAGCGGGATAACAGATACGCAGTATTTT

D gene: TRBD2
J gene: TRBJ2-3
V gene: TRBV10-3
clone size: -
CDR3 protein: CAAQGSRGGWTDTQYF
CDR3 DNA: TGTGCCGCCCAGGGTTCGCGGGGAGGGTGGACAGATACGCAGTATTTT

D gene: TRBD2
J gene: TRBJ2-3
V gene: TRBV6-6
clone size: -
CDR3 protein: CASGTTTDTQYF
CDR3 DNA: TGTGCCAGCGGGACTACCACAGATACGCAGTATTTT

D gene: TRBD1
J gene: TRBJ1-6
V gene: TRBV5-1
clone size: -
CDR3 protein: CASSYSGTGNSPLHF
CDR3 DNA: TGCGCCAGCAGCTACTCCGGGACAGGGAATTCACCCCTCCACTTT

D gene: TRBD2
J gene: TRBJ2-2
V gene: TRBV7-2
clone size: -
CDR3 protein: CASSLGSSGAANTGELFF
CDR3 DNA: TGTGCCAGCAGCTTAGGGTCTAGCGGGGCCGCGAACACCGGGGAGCTGTTTTTT

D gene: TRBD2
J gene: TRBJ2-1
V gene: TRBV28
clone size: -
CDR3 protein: CASSTRGGLNEQFF
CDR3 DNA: TGTGCCAGCAGTACCCGGGGGGGCCTCAATGAGCAGTTCTTC

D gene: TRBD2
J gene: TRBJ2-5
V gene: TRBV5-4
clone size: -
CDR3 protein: CASSLGLAQETQYF
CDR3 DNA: TGTGCCAGCAGCTTGGGACTAGCACAAGAGACCCAGTACTTC

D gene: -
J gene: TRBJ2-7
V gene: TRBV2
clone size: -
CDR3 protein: CASSADSPMVYEQYF
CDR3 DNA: TGTGCCAGCAGTGCGGACAGCCCAATGGTCTACGAGCAGTACTTC

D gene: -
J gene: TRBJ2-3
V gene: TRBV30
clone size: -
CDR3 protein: CAWSVVTDTQYF
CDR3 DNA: TGTGCCTGGAGTGTTGTAACAGATACGCAGTATTTT